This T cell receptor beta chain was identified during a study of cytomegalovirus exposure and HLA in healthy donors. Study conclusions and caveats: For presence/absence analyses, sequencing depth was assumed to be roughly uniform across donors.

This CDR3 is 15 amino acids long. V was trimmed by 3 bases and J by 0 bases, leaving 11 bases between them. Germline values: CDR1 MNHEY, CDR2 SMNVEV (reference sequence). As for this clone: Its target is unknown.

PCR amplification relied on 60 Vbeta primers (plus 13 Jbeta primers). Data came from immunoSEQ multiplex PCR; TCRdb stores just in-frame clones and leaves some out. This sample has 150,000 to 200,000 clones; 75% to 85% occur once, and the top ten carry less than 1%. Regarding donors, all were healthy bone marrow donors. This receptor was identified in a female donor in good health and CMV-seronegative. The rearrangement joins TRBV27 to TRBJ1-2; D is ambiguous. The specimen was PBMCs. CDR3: CASSLINGANYGYTF. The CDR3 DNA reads TGTGCCAGCAGTTTGATTAACGGAGCTAACTATGGCTACACCTTC.